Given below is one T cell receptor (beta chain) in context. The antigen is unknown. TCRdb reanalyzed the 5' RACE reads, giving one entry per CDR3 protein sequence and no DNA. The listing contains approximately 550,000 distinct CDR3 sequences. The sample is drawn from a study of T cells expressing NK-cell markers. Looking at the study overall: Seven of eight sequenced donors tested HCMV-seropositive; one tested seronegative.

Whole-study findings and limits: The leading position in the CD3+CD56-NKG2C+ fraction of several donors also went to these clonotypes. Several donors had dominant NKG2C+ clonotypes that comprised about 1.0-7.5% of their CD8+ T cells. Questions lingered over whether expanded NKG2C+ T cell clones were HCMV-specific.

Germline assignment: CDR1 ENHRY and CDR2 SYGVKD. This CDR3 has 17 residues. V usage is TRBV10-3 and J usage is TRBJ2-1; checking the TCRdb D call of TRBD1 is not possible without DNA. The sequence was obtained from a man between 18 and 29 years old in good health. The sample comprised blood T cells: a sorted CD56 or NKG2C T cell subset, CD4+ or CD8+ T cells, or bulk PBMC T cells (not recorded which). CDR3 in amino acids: CAISEPQFRGGTDEQFF.